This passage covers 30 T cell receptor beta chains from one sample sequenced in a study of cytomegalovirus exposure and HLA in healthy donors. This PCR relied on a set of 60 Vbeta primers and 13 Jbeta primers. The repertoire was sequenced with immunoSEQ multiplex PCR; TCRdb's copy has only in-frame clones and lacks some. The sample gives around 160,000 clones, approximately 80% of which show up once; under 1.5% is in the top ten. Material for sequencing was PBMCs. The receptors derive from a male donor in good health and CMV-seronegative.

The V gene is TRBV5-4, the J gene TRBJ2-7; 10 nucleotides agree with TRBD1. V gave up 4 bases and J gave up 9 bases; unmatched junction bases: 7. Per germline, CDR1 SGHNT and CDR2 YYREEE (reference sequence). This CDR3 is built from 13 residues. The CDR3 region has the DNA TGTGCCAGCAGCCAAAACCGGGACAGGGGGCAGTACTTC. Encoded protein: CASSQNRDRGQYF.

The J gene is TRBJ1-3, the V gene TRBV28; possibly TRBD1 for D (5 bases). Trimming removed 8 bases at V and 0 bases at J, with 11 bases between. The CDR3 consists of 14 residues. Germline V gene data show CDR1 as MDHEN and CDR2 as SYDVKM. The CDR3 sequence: CASDVGGSGNTIYF. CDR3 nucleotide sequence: TGTGCCAGCGACGTGGGGGGCTCTGGAAACACCATATATTTT.

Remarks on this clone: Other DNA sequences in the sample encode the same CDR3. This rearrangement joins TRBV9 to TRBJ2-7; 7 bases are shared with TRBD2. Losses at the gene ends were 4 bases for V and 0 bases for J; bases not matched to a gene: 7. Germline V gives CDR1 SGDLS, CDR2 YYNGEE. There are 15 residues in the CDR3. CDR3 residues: CASSPSGGSSYEQYF. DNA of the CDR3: TGTGCCAGCAGCCCCTCGGGGGGAAGCTCCTACGAGCAGTACTTC.

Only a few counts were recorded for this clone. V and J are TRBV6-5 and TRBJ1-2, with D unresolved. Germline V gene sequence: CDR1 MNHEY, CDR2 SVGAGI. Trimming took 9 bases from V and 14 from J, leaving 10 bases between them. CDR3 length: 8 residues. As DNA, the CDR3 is TGTGCCAGGAGGTTAGCTACCTTC. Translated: CARRLATF.

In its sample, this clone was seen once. The CDR3 region is CASSLGPGGRGSYEQYF. CDR3 DNA: TGTGCCAGCAGCTTAGGTCCAGGGGGCAGGGGGTCCTACGAGCAGTACTTC. The chain has TRBV11-2 and TRBJ2-7; 8 nucleotides line up with TRBD1. The CDR3 is 17 amino acids. The germline gives CDR1 SGHAT, CDR2 FQNNGV. Unmatched junction bases numbered 9, after V lost 1 base and J lost 1 base. Using reference TRBV11-2 and TRBJ2-7 for the parts outside the CDR3, the full variable domain is EAGVAQSPRYKIIEKRQSVAFWCNPISGHATLYWYQQILGQGPKLLIQFQNNGVVDDSQLPKDRFSAERLKGVDSTLKIQPAKLEDSAVYLCASSLGPGGRGSYEQYFGPGTRLTVT.

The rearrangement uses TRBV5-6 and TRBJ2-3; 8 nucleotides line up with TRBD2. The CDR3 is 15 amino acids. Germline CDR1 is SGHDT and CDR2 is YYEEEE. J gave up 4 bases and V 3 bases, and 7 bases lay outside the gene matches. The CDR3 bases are TGTGCCAGCAGCTGGGGACTAGATACTTCAGATACGCAGTATTTT. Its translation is CASSWGLDTSDTQYF.

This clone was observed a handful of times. Written as DNA, the CDR3 is TGCGCCAGCCGACTAGCGGGAGAAGAGACCCAGTACTTC. Its translation is CASRLAGEETQYF. The genes are TRBV10-2 and TRBJ2-5; 12 bases are a match to TRBD2. Germline CDR1 is WSHSY and CDR2 is SAAADI. V gave up 8 bases and J gave up 3 bases; unmatched junction bases: 1. CDR3 length: 13 amino acids.

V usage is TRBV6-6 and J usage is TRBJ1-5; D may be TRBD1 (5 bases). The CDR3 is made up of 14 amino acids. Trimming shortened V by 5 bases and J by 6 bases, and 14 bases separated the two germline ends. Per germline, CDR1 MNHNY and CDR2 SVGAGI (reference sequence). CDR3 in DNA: TGTGCCAGCAGTGGATCAGGGATGGGTCAGCCCCAGCATTTT. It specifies CASSGSGMGQPQHF.

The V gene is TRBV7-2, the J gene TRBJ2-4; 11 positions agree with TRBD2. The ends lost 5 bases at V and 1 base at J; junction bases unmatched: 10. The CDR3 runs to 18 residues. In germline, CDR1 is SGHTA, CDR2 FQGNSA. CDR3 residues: CASSRISGGAGAKNIQYF. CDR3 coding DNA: TGTGCCAGCAGCCGAATTAGCGGGGGGGCGGGGGCCAAAAACATTCAGTACTTC. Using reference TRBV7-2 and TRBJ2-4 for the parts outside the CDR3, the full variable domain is GAGVSQSPSNKVTEKGKDVELRCDPISGHTALYWYRQSLGQGLEFLIYFQGNSAPDKSGLPSDRFSAERTGGSVSTLTIQRTQQEDSAVYLCASSRISGGAGAKNIQYFGAGTRLSVL.

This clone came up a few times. The CDR3, as DNA: TGTGCCAGCAGCGCCAATTCCCTAGCGGCCTCCTACGAGCAGTACTTC. The encoded protein is CASSANSLAASYEQYF. The chain recombines TRBV5-4 with TRBJ2-7, with TRBD2 matching over 7 bases. The junction had 10 bases not matched to a gene; V was cut back by 4 bases and J by 0 bases. The CDR3 totals 16 residues. From germline, CDR1 is SGHNT and CDR2 YYREEE (reference sequence).

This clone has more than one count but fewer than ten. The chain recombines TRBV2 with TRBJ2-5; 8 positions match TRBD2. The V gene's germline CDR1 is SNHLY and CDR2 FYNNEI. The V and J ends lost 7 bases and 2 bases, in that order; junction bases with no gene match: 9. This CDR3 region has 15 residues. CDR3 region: CASKGSSGAQETQYF. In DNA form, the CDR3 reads TGTGCCAGCAAGGGAAGTAGCGGGGCACAAGAGACCCAGTACTTC.

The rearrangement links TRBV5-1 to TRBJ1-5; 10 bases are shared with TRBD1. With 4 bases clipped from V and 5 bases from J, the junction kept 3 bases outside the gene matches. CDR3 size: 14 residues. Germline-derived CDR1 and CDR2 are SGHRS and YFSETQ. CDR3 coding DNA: TGCGCCAGCAGCATAGGACAGGGGGATCAGCCCCAGCATTTT. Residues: CASSIGQGDQPQHF.

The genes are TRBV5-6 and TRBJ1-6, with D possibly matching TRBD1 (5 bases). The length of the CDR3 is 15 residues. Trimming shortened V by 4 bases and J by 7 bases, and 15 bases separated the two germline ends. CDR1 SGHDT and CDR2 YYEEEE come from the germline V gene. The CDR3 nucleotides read TGTGCCAGCAGCCCCGGCGGGGCAGCCAATTCACCCCTCCACTTT. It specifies CASSPGGAANSPLHF.

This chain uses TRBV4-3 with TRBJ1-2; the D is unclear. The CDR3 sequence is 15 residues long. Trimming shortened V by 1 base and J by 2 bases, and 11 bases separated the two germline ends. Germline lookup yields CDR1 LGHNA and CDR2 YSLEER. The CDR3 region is CASSQAPDGNYGYTF. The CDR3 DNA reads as TGCGCCAGCAGCCAAGCTCCCGATGGCAACTATGGCTACACCTTC.

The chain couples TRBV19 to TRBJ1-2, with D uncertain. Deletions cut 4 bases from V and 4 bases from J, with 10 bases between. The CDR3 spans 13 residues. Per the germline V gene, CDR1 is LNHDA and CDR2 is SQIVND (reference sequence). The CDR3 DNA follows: TGTGCCAGTAGTACATCCGCGGGCTATGGCTACACCTTC. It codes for CASSTSAGYGYTF. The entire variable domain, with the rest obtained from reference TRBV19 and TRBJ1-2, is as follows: DGGITQSPKYLFRKEGQNVTLSCEQNLNHDAMYWYRQDPGQGLRLIYYSQIVNDFQKGDIAEGYSVSREKKESFPLTVTSAQKNPTAFYLCASSTSAGYGYTFGSGTRLTVV.

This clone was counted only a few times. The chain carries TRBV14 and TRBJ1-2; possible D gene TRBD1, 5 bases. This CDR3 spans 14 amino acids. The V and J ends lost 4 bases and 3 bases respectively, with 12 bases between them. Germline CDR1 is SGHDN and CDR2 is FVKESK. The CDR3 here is CASSPRLGHYGYTF. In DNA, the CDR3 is TGTGCCAGCAGCCCCAGGCTGGGGCACTATGGCTACACCTTC.

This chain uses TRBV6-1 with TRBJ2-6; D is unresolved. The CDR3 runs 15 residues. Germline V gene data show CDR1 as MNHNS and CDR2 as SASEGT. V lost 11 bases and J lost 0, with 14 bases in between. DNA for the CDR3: TGTGCCGCAAGAGGTTTTTACTCTGGGGCCAACGTCCTGACTTTC. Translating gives CAARGFYSGANVLTF.

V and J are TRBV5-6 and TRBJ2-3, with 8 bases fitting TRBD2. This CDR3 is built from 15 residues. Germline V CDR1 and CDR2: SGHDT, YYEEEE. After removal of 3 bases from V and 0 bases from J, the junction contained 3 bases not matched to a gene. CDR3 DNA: TGTGCCAGCAGCTCCGCTAGCGGGAGCACAGATACGCAGTATTTT. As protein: CASSSASGSTDTQYF.

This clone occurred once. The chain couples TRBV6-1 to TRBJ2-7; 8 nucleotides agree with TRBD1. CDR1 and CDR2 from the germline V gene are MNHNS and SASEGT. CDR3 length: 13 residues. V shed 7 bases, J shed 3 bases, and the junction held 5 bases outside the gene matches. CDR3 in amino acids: CASTGTGLYEQYF. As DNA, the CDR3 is TGTGCCAGCACCGGGACAGGACTCTACGAGCAGTACTTC.

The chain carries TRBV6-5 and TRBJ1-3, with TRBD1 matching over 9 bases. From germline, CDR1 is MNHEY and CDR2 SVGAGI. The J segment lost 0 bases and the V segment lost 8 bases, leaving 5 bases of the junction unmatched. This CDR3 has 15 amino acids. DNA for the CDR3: TGTGCCAGCGGCCGGGACAGGGCCTCTGGAAACACCATATATTTT. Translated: CASGRDRASGNTIYF.

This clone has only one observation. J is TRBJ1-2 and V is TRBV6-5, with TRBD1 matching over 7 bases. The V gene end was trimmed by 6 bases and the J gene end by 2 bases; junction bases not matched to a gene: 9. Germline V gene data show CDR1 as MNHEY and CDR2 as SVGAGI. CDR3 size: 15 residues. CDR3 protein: CASSARTGGNYGYTF. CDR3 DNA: TGTGCCAGCAGCGCCCGGACAGGCGGAAACTATGGCTACACCTTC.

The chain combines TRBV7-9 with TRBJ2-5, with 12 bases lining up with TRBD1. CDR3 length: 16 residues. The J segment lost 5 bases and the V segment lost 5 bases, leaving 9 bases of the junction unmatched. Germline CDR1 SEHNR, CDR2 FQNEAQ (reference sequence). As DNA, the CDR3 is TGTGCCAGCAGCCCCCTGGGACAGGGGGCTGGTGAGACCCAGTACTTC. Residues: CASSPLGQGAGETQYF. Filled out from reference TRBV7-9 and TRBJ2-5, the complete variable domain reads DTGVSQNPRHKITKRGQNVTFRCDPISEHNRLYWYRQTLGQGPEFLTYFQNEAQLEKSRLLSDRFSAERPKGSFSTLEIQRTEQGDSAMYLCASSPLGQGAGETQYFGPGTRLLVL.

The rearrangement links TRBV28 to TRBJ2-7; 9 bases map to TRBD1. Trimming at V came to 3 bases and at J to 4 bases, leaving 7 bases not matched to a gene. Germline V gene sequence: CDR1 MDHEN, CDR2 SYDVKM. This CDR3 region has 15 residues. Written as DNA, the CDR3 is TGTGCCAGCAGTTTGGGGGGACAGGGTCGTTACGAGCAGTACTTC. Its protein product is CASSLGGQGRYEQYF.

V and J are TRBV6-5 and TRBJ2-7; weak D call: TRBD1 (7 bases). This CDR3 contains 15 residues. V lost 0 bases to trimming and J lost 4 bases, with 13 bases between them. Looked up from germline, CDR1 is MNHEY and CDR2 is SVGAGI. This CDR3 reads CASSYSKAGGYEQYF. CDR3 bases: TGTGCCAGCAGTTACTCGAAGGCAGGGGGGTACGAGCAGTACTTC.

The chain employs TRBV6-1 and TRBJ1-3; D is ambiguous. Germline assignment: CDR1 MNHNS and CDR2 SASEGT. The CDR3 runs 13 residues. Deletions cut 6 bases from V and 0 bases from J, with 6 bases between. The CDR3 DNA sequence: TGTGCCAGCAGCAGTCTCTCTGGAAACACCATATATTTT. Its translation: CASSSLSGNTIYF.

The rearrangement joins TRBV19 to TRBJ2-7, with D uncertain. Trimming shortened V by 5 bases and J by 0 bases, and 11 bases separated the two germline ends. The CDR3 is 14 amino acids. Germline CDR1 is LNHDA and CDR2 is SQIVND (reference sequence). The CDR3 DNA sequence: TGTGCCAGTAGTGGTATAACGGGCTCCTACGAGCAGTACTTC. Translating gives CASSGITGSYEQYF.

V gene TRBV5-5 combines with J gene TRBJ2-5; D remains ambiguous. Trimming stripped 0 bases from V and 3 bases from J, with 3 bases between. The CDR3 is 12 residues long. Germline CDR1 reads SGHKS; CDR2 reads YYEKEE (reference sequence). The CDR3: CASSLAEETQYF. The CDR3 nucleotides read TGTGCCAGCAGCTTGGCAGAAGAGACCCAGTACTTC. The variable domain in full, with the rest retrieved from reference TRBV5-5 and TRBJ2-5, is DAGVTQSPTHLIKTRGQQVTLRCSPISGHKSVSWYQQVLGQGPQFIFQYYEKEERGRGNFPDRFSARQFPNYSSELNVNALLLGDSALYLCASSLAEETQYFGPGTRLLVL.

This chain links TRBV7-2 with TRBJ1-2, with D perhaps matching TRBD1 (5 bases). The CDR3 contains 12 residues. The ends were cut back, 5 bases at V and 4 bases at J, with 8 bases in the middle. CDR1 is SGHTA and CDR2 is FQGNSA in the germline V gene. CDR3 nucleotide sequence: TGTGCCAGCAGCGAGCAGGGCTATGGCTACACCTTC. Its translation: CASSEQGYGYTF.

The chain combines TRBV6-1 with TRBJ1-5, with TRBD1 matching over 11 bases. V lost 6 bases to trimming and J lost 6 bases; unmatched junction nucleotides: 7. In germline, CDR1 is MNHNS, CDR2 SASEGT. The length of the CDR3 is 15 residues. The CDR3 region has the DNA TGTGCCAGCAGACAGGGACAGGGGGGCACTCAGCCCCAGCATTTT. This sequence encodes CASRQGQGGTQPQHF.

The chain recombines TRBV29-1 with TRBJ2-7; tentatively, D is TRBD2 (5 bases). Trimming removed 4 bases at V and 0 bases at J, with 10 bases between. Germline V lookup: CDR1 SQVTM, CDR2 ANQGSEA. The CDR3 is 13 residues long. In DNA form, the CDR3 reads TGCAGCGTTGGTAGGACTGGCTCCTACGAGCAGTACTTC. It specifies CSVGRTGSYEQYF.